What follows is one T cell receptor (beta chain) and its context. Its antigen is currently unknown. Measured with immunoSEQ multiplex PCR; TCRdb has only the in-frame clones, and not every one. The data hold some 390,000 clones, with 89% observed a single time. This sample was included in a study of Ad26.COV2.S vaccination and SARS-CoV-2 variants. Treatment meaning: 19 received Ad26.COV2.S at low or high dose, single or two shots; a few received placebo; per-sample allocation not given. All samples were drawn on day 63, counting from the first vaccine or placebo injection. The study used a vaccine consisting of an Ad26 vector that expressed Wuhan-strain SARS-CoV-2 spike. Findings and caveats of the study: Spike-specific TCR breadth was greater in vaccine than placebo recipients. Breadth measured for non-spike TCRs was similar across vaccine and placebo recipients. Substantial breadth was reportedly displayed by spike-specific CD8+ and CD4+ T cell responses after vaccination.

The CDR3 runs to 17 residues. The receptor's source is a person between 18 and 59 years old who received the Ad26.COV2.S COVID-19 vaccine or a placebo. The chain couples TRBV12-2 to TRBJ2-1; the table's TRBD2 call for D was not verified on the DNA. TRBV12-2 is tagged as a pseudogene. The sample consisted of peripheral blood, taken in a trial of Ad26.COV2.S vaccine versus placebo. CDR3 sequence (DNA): TGTGCAAGTCGCATAAGGACTAGCGGTTCCTCCTACAATGAGCAGTTCTTC. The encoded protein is CASRIRTSGSSYNEQFF.